Presented here are 27 T cell receptor beta chains from one specimen sequenced in a study of cytomegalovirus exposure and HLA in healthy donors. It was with 60 Vbeta and 13 Jbeta primers that the PCR ran. The repertoire was sequenced with immunoSEQ multiplex PCR; TCRdb's copy has only in-frame clones and lacks some. This sample carries about 140,000 clones, with approximately 1% going to the ten biggest clones. Sequences were obtained from PBMCs. The origin of the receptors is a male donor in good health and CMV-seronegative.

The gene calls are TRBV7-6 and TRBJ2-1; TRBD2 aligns across 8 bases. The CDR3 extends over 18 amino acids. Germline V gene lookup returns CDR1 SGHVS and CDR2 FNYEAQ. V shed 0 bases and J 6 bases; nucleotides not matched to a gene: 13. In DNA form, the CDR3 reads TGTGCCAGCAGCTTAGCGGCCGGGGGGGCCGGTCCGGGCAATGAGCAGTTCTTC. Its protein product is CASSLAAGGAGPGNEQFF.

This chain uses TRBV6-1 with TRBJ2-7; 7 bases are shared with TRBD1. V lost 4 bases and J lost 0; bases outside the gene matches: 6. CDR1 is MNHNS, CDR2 SASEGT, per germline. The CDR3 has 15 amino acids. The CDR3 is CASSVQGQSSYEQYF. CDR3 in DNA: TGTGCCAGCAGTGTCCAGGGACAGAGCTCCTACGAGCAGTACTTC.

The chain joins TRBV30 to TRBJ1-1; D ambiguous. The CDR3 runs to 11 residues. Germline lookup yields CDR1 GTSNPN and CDR2 SVGIG (reference sequence). Trimming took off 4 bases at V and 0 bases at J, with 3 bases between the two ends. The CDR3 region is CAWIMNTEAFF. In nucleotides, the CDR3 is TGTGCCTGGATAATGAACACTGAAGCTTTCTTT.

The V gene is TRBV19, the J gene TRBJ1-5; D is unresolved. V was trimmed by 7 bases and J by 0 bases, leaving 16 bases between them. The CDR3 contains 16 residues. Germline V gene sequence: CDR1 LNHDA, CDR2 SQIVND (reference sequence). This CDR3 reads CASTIGGDHSNQPQHF. DNA of the CDR3: TGTGCCAGTACCATCGGCGGTGATCATAGCAATCAGCCCCAGCATTTT.

The chain combines TRBV4-2 with TRBJ2-3; no definite D call. Germline loops: CDR1 LGHNA, CDR2 YNFKEQ. The germline V and J ends were trimmed by 4 bases and 0 bases, with 5 bases remaining between them. The length of the CDR3 is 13 residues. CDR3 sequence (DNA): TGTGCCAGCAGCCTGACTAGCACAGATACGCAGTATTTT. Amino acids: CASSLTSTDTQYF.

The chain combines TRBV7-3 with TRBJ2-3; D remains unclear. CDR3 size: 13 residues. Trimming took 0 bases from V and 4 from J, leaving 5 bases between them. CDR1 SGHTA and CDR2 FQGTGA come from the germline V gene. CDR3 protein: CASSLTAADTQYF. Written as DNA, the CDR3 is TGTGCCAGCAGCTTAACGGCGGCAGATACGCAGTATTTT.

The chain is built from TRBV6-1 and TRBJ1-3; 10 nucleotides align to TRBD1. Germline trimming cut 0 bases from V and 8 bases from J; bases unmatched to any gene: 4. CDR3 length: 15 residues. CDR1 and CDR2 from the germline V gene are MNHNS and SASEGT. CDR3 DNA: TGTGCCAGCAGTGAAGCGGGACAGGGGAGAGACACCATATATTTT. This translates into CASSEAGQGRDTIYF.

V is TRBV5-1 and J is TRBJ2-7, with D maybe TRBD2 (6 bases). The CDR3 has 15 residues. Germline V gives CDR1 SGHRS, CDR2 YFSETQ. Trimming cost V 2 bases and J 2 bases, with 14 bases left between them. The CDR3 reads CASSLASGSAYEQYF. CDR3 nucleotide sequence: TGCGCCAGCAGCTTAGCCTCCGGGAGCGCCTACGAGCAGTACTTC.

The genes are TRBV7-2 and TRBJ2-3; tentative D call: TRBD2 (5 bases). V lost 5 bases to trimming and J lost 6 bases, with 18 bases between them. CDR1 is SGHTA and CDR2 is FQGNSA in the germline V gene. The CDR3 is 15 residues long. The CDR3 bases are TGTGCCAGCAGCCCGTGGGGAGCCCCCTTCGATACGCAGTATTTT. Protein product: CASSPWGAPFDTQYF.

Regarding this clone: The same CDR3 is also encoded by other DNA sequences in this sample. The rearrangement uses TRBV6-5 and TRBJ1-1; TRBD1 might be the D (6 bases). Germline V gene data show CDR1 as MNHEY and CDR2 as SVGAGI. Between the trimmed V and J ends, which lost 0 bases and 3 bases, there was a span of 11 bases. The CDR3 spans 15 residues. The CDR3 is CASSYSPGGDTEAFF. Here the CDR3 DNA reads TGTGCCAGCAGTTACTCACCGGGGGGCGACACTGAAGCTTTCTTT.

About this clone itself: The same CDR3 can be traced to other DNA sequences in this sample. The V call is TRBV2, the J call TRBJ1-5, with D tentatively TRBD1 (6 bases). V shed 4 bases and J shed 2 bases, with 9 bases lying between them. The CDR3 length is 14 residues. Germline V lookup: CDR1 SNHLY, CDR2 FYNNEI. CDR3 region: CASSVGGGNQPQHF. The CDR3 DNA is TGTGCCAGCAGTGTAGGGGGAGGCAATCAGCCCCAGCATTTT.

The chain couples TRBV5-6 to TRBJ2-1; 10 nucleotides align to TRBD2. Germline CDR1 is SGHDT and CDR2 is YYEEEE. The CDR3 loop spans 12 amino acids. V lost 3 bases to trimming and J lost 15 bases; unmatched junction nucleotides: 6. The CDR3 sequence: CASSSSSGSRFF. CDR3 nucleotides: TGTGCCAGCAGCTCATCTAGCGGGAGTAGGTTCTTC. The complete variable domain, with remaining parts taken from reference TRBV5-6 and TRBJ2-1, reads DAGVTQSPTHLIKTRGQQVTLRCSPKSGHDTVSWYQQALGQGPQFIFQYYEEEERQRGNFPDRFSGHQFPNYSSELNVNALLLGDSALYLCASSSSSGSRFFGPGTRLTVL.

CDR3 amino acids: CAWSSQGGQPQHF. As DNA, the CDR3 is TGTGCCTGGAGTTCTCAGGGAGGGCAGCCCCAGCATTTT. The chain combines TRBV30 with TRBJ1-5; a weak D match, TRBD1 (5 bases). This CDR3 has 13 residues. Trimming stripped 2 bases from V and 7 bases from J, with 12 bases between. Germline lookup yields CDR1 GTSNPN and CDR2 SVGIG (reference sequence).

The chain is built from TRBV28 and TRBJ1-5; no definite D call. V lost 2 bases and J lost 2, with 10 bases in between. CDR1 is MDHEN and CDR2 is SYDVKM in the germline V gene. CDR3 size: 15 residues. CDR3: CASSLNSVGNQPQHF. The CDR3 DNA sequence: TGTGCCAGCAGTTTAAACAGTGTTGGCAATCAGCCCCAGCATTTT. Full variable domain (rest looked up from reference TRBV28 and TRBJ1-5): DVKVTQSSRYLVKRTGEKVFLECVQDMDHENMFWYRQDPGLGLRLIYFSYDVKMKEKGDIPEGYSVSREKKERFSLILESASTNQTSMYLCASSLNSVGNQPQHFGDGTRLSIL.

The genes are TRBV5-5 and TRBJ2-7; 10 bases map to TRBD1. V lost 0 bases, J lost 3 bases, and 6 bases stayed unmatched. In germline, CDR1 is SGHKS, CDR2 YYEKEE (reference sequence). The CDR3 totals 16 residues. The CDR3 DNA reads as TGTGCCAGCAGCTTGGCCTTCCGGGACAGGGGCTACGAGCAGTACTTC. This sequence encodes CASSLAFRDRGYEQYF.

V and J are TRBV6-1 and TRBJ1-5; D possibly corresponds to TRBD1 (5 bases). The CDR3 is 15 amino acids. The V and J ends lost 3 bases and 7 bases respectively, with 16 bases between them. Germline V gene data show CDR1 as MNHNS and CDR2 as SASEGT. CDR3 nucleotide sequence: TGTGCCAGCAGTGACAGTTTCGGCGCAGGGCAGCCCCAGCATTTT. Its protein is CASSDSFGAGQPQHF.

The chain links TRBV28 to TRBJ2-1, with 8 bases aligning to TRBD2. J lost 6 bases, V lost 3 bases, and 10 bases had no gene match. Per the germline V gene, CDR1 is MDHEN and CDR2 is SYDVKM. The CDR3 sequence is 16 residues long. The CDR3 sequence: CASSFPASGGFNEQFF. CDR3 nucleotides: TGTGCCAGCAGTTTCCCCGCCAGCGGGGGTTTCAATGAGCAGTTCTTC.

The J gene is TRBJ2-1, the V gene TRBV18; TRBD1 aligns across 7 bases. CDR3 length: 13 amino acids. Germline-derived CDR1 and CDR2 are KGHSH and LQKENI. Trimming removed 3 bases from V and 9 bases from J; junction bases left unmatched: 5. CDR3 coding DNA: TGTGCCAGCTCACCCGGACAGGCCGGTGAGCAGTTCTTC. Translating it yields CASSPGQAGEQFF.

The chain has TRBV28 and TRBJ1-2; 8 bases agree with TRBD1. CDR1 and CDR2 (germline): MDHEN, SYDVKM. The CDR3 length is 15 residues. After removal of 2 bases from V and 7 bases from J, the junction contained 9 bases not matched to a gene. The DNA of the CDR3 is TGTGCCAGCAGTTTACAGGACAGGGTGACAAGTGGCTACACCTTC. Its protein is CASSLQDRVTSGYTF.

The chain is built from TRBV9 and TRBJ2-1; a weak D match, TRBD2 (7 bases). CDR3 length: 15 amino acids. The V gene's germline CDR1 is SGDLS and CDR2 YYNGEE. V was cut by 2 bases and J by 0 bases, with 9 bases left in between. CDR3 nucleotides: TGTGCCAGCAGCGTCGGGGGGCCCTCCTACAATGAGCAGTTCTTC. Amino acid sequence: CASSVGGPSYNEQFF.

In nucleotides, the CDR3 is TGTGCCAGTAGTACCACAGGGGAGTACTATGGCTACACCTTC. The encoded protein is CASSTTGEYYGYTF. This rearrangement joins TRBV19 to TRBJ1-2; 7 nucleotides agree with TRBD1. CDR3 length equals 14 residues. V lost 4 bases to trimming and J lost 3 bases; unmatched junction nucleotides: 5. Germline lookup yields CDR1 LNHDA and CDR2 SQIVND (reference sequence).

This rearrangement joins TRBV6-1 to TRBJ1-3; 9 bases fit TRBD1. CDR3 length: 14 residues. J was trimmed by 1 base and V by 9 bases; bases with no gene match: 4. Looked up from germline, CDR1 is MNHNS and CDR2 is SASEGT. In DNA form, the CDR3 reads TGTGCCAGTAACAGGGGGCGATCTGGAAACACCATATATTTT. This translates into CASNRGRSGNTIYF.

The V and J genes are TRBV29-1 and TRBJ1-2; D may be TRBD1 (5 bases). V was trimmed by 3 bases and J by 4 bases, leaving 12 bases between them. The CDR3 length is 13 residues. From germline, CDR1 is SQVTM and CDR2 ANQGSEA. DNA for the CDR3: TGCAGCGTTGAGTCCAGGGCAGCCTATGGCTACACCTTC. It translates to CSVESRAAYGYTF. Full variable domain (rest looked up from reference TRBV29-1 and TRBJ1-2): SAVISQKPSRDICQRGTSLTIQCQVDSQVTMMFWYRQQPGQSLTLIATANQGSEATYESGFVIDKFPISRPNLTFSTLTVSNMSPEDSSIYLCSVESRAAYGYTFGSGTRLTVV.

The J gene is TRBJ1-3, the V gene TRBV5-1; 9 positions agree with TRBD1. The CDR3 has 19 residues. J was trimmed by 0 bases and V by 0 bases; bases with no gene match: 10. CDR1 and CDR2 from the germline V gene are SGHRS and YFSETQ. CDR3 protein: CASSLGPRPGQGSGNTIYF. In DNA form, the CDR3 reads TGCGCCAGCAGCTTGGGGCCACGCCCGGGACAGGGCTCTGGAAACACCATATATTTT.

The chain has TRBV27 and TRBJ1-2; TRBD1 is a possible D gene (5 bases). CDR3 length: 15 residues. Per the germline V gene, CDR1 is MNHEY and CDR2 is SMNVEV (reference sequence). Trimming left V 6 bases short and J 4 bases short, with 18 bases between. The CDR3 DNA sequence: TGTGCCAGCAGCTTACAACAGGATTTCGTCTATGGCTACACCTTC. This translates into CASSLQQDFVYGYTF.

V is TRBV7-9 and J is TRBJ1-1; the match to TRBD1 covers 7 bases. The CDR3 sequence is 15 residues long. With 5 bases clipped from V and 0 bases from J, the junction kept 6 bases outside the gene matches. Germline V gene data show CDR1 as SEHNR and CDR2 as FQNEAQ (reference sequence). DNA of the CDR3: TGTGCCAGCAGCCCGGGACAGTACGTGAACACTGAAGCTTTCTTT. Its translation is CASSPGQYVNTEAFF.

The chain is built from TRBV6-1 and TRBJ1-5; 7 bases match TRBD1. CDR3 length: 17 amino acids. CDR1 is MNHNS, CDR2 SASEGT, per germline. The junction had 9 bases not matched to a gene; V was cut back by 4 bases and J by 0 bases. The CDR3: CASSAYGQVNSNQPQHF. In DNA, the CDR3 is TGTGCCAGCAGTGCCTACGGACAGGTTAATAGCAATCAGCCCCAGCATTTT.